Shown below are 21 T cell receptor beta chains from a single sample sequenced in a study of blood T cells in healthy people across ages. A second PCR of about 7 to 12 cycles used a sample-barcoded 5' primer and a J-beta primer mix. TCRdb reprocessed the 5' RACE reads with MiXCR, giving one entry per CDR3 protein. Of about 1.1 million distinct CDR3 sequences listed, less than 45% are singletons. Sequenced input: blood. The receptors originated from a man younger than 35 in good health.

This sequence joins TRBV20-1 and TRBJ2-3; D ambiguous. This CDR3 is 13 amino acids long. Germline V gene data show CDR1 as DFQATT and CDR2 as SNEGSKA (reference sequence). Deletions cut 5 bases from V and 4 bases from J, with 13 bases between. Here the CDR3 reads CSAPTSLADTQYF. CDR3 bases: TGCAGTGCTCCGACATCCCTGGCAGATACGCAGTATTTT.

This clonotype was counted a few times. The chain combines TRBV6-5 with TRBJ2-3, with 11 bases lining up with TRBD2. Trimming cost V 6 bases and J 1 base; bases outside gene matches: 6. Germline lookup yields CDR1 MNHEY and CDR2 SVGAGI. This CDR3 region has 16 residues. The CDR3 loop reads CASSPSTSGGTDTQYF. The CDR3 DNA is TGTGCCAGCAGCCCTTCGACTAGCGGGGGCACAGATACGCAGTATTTT.

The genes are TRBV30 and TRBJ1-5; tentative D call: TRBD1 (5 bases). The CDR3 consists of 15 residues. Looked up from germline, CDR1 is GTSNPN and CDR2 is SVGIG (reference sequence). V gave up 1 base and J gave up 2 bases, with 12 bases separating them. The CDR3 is CAWSEDSWGNQPQHF. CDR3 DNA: TGTGCCTGGAGTGAAGACAGTTGGGGCAATCAGCCCCAGCATTTT. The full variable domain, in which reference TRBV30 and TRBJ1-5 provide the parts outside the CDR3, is SQTIHQWPATLVQPVGSPLSLECTVEGTSNPNLYWYRQAAGRGLQLLFYSVGIGQISSEVPQNLSASRPQDRQFILSSKKLLLSDSGFYLCAWSEDSWGNQPQHFGDGTRLSIL.

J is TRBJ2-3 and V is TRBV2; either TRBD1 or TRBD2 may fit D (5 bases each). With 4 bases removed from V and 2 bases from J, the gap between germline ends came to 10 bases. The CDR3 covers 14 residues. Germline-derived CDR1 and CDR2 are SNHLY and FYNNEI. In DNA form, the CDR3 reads TGTGCCAGCAGTGGGGGGTCCTACACAGATACGCAGTATTTT. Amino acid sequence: CASSGGSYTDTQYF.

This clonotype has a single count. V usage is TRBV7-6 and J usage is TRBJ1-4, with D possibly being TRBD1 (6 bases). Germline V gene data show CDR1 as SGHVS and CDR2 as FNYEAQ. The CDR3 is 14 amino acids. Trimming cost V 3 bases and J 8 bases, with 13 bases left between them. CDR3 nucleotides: TGTGCCAGCAGCTTGACCAGGGGCTCCGAAAAACTGTTTTTT. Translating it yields CASSLTRGSEKLFF.

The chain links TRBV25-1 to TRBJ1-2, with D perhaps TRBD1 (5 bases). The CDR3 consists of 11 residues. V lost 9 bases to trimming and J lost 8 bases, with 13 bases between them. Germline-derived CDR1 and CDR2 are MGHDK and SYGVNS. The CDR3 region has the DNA TGTGCCAGTCGGCTGGGGCAAGGCTACACCTTC. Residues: CASRLGQGYTF.

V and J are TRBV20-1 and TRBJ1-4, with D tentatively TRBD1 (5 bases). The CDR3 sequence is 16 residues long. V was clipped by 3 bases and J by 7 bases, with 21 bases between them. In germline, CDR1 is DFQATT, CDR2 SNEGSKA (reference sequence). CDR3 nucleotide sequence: TGCAGTGCTAGTGGGGGACCTAACCCCTCTACTGAAAAACTGTTTTTT. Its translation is CSASGGPNPSTEKLFF.

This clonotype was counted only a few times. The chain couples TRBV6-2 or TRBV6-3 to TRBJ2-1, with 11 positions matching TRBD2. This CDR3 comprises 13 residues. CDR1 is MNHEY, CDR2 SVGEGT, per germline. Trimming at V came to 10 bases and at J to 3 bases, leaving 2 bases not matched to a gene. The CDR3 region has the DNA TGTGCCACCGGGACTAGCGGCTACAATGAGCAGTTCTTC. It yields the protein CATGTSGYNEQFF.

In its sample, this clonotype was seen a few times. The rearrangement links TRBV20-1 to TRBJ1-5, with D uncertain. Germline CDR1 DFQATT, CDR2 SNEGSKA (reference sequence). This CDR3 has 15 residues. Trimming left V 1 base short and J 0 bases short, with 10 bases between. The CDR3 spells CSARVQTHSNQPQHF. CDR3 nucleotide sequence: TGCAGTGCTAGAGTACAGACCCATAGCAATCAGCCCCAGCATTTT.

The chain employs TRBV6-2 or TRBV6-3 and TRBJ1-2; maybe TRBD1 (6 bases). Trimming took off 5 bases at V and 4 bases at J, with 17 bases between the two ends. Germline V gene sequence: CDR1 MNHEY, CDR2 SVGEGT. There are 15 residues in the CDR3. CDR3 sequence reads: CASSRTVTVSYGYTF. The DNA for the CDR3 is TGTGCCAGCAGTCGGACAGTCACGGTGAGCTATGGCTACACCTTC.

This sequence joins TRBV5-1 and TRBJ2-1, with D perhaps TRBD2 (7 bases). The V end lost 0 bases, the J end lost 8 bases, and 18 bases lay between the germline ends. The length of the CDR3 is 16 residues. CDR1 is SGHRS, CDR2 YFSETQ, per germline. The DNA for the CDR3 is TGCGCCAGCAGCTTGGCCCCAGGGGATGGGAGGGATGAGCAGTTCTTC. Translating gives CASSLAPGDGRDEQFF.

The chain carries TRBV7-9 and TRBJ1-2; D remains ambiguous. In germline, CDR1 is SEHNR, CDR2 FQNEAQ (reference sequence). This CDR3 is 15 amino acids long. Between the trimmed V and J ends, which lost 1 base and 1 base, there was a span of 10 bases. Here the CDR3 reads CASSLGQAYNYGYTF. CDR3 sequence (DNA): TGTGCCAGCAGCTTAGGGCAGGCCTATAACTATGGCTACACCTTC.

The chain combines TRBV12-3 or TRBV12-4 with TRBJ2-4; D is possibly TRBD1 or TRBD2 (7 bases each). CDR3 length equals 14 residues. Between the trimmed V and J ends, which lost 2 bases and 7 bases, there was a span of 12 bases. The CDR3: CASSLPGGGNIQYF. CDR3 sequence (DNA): TGTGCCAGCAGTTTACCAGGGGGGGGGAACATTCAGTACTTC.

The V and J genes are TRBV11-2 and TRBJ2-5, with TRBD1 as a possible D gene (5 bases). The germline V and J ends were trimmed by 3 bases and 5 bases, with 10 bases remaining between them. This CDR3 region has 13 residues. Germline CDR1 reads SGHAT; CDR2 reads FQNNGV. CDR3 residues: CASSFMRQETQYF. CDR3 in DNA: TGTGCCAGCAGCTTCATGAGACAGGAGACCCAGTACTTC. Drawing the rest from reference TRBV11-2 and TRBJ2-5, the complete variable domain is EAGVAQSPRYKIIEKRQSVAFWCNPISGHATLYWYQQILGQGPKLLIQFQNNGVVDDSQLPKDRFSAERLKGVDSTLKIQPAKLEDSAVYLCASSFMRQETQYFGPGTRLLVL.

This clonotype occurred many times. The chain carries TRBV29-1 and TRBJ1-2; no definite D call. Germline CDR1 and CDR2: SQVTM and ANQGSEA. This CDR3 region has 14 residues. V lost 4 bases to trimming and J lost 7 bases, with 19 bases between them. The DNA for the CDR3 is TGCAGCGTTGCTGGAGGCGGACCACAGCGTGGCTACACCTTC. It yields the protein CSVAGGGPQRGYTF.

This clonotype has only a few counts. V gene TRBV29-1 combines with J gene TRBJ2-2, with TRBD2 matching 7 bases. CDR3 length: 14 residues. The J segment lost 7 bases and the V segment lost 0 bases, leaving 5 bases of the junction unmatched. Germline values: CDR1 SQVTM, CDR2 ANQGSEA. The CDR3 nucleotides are TGCAGCGTTGAAGACATCGAGCGGGGCGGGGAGCTGTTTTTT. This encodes CSVEDIERGGELFF.

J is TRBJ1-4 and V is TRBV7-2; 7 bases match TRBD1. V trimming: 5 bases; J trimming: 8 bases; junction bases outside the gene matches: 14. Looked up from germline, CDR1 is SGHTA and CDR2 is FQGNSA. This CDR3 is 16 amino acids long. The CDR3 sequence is CASSRTREGAREKLFF. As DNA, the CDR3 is TGTGCCAGCAGCCGTACACGTGAGGGGGCAAGAGAAAAACTGTTTTTT. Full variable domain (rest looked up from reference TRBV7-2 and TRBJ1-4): GAGVSQSPSNKVTEKGKDVELRCDPISGHTALYWYRQSLGQGLEFLIYFQGNSAPDKSGLPSDRFSAERTGGSVSTLTIQRTQQEDSAVYLCASSRTREGAREKLFFGSGTQLSVL.

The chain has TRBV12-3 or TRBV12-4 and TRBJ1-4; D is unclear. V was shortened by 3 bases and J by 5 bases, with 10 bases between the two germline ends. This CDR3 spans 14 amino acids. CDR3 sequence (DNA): TGTGCCAGCAGTTTGGCAGCTGCAAATGAAAAACTGTTTTTT. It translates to CASSLAAANEKLFF.

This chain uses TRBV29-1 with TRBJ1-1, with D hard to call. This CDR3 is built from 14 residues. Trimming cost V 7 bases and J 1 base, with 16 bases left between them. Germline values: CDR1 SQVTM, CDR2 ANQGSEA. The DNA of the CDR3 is TGCAGCGCTGATGGGTTGGCAAAGAACACTGAAGCTTTCTTT. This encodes CSADGLAKNTEAFF.

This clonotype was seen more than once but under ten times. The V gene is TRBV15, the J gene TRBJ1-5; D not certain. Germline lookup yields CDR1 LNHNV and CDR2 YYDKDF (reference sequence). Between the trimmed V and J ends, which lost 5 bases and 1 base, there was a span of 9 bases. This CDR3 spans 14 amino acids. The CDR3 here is CATSLWKSNQPQHF. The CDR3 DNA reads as TGTGCCACCAGCCTTTGGAAAAGCAATCAGCCCCAGCATTTT. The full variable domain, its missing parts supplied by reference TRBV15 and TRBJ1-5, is DAMVIQNPRYQVTQFGKPVTLSCSQTLNHNVMYWYQQKSSQAPKLLFHYYDKDFNNEADTPDNFQSRRPNTSFCFLDIRSPGLGDTAMYLCATSLWKSNQPQHFGDGTRLSIL.

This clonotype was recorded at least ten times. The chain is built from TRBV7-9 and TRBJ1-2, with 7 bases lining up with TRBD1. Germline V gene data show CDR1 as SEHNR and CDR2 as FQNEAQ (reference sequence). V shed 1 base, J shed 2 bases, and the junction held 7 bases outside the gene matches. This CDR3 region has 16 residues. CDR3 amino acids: CASSLEDWTGNYGYTF. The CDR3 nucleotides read TGTGCCAGCAGCTTAGAAGACTGGACAGGAAACTATGGCTACACCTTC.